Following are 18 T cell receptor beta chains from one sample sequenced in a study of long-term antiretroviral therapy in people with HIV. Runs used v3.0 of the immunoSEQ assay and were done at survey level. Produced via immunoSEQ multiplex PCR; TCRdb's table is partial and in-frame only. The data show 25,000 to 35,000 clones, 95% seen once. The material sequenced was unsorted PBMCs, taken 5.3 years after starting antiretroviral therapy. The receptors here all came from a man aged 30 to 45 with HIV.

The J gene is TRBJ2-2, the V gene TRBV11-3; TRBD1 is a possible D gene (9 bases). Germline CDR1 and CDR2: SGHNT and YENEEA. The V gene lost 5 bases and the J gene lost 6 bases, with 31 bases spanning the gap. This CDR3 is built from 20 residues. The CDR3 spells CASSQSQGAVEREKAGELFF. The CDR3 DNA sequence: TGTGCCAGCAGCCAGTCACAGGGGGCCGTCGAGCGGGAGAAAGCCGGGGAGCTGTTTTTT.

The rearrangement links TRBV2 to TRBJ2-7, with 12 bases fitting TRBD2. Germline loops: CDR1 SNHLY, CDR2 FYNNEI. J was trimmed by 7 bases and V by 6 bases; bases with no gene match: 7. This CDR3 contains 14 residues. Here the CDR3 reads CASRQTSGGWEQYF. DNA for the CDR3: TGTGCCAGCAGGCAGACTAGCGGGGGTTGGGAGCAGTACTTC.

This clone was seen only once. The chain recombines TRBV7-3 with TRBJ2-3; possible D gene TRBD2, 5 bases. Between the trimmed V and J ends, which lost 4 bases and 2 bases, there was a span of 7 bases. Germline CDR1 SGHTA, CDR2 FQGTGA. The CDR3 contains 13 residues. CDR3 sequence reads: CASSSTNTDTQYF. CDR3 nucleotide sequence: TGTGCCAGCAGCTCGACTAACACAGATACGCAGTATTTT.

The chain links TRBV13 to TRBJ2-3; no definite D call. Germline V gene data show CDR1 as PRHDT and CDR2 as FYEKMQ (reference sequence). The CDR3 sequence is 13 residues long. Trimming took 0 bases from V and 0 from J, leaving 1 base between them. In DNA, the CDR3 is TGTGCCAGCAGCTTAGGGAGCACAGATACGCAGTATTTT. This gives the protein CASSLGSTDTQYF.

CDR3 nucleotides: TGTGCCAGCAGCTTGTCCCCTACTAGGGGGCATAGCAATCAGCCCCAGCATTTT. This gives the protein CASSLSPTRGHSNQPQHF. The gene calls are TRBV5-6 and TRBJ1-5; 7 nucleotides match TRBD1. In germline, CDR1 is SGHDT, CDR2 YYEEEE. The V segment lost 1 base and the J segment 0 bases; nucleotides outside the gene matches: 10. This CDR3 is 18 amino acids long.

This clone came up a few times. CDR3: CAWSRLDSAEQETQYF. The CDR3 DNA sequence: TGTGCCTGGAGTCGCCTGGACAGTGCGGAACAAGAGACCCAGTACTTC. This chain joins TRBV30 and TRBJ2-5; possibly TRBD1 for D (6 bases). Germline V gene sequence: CDR1 GTSNPN, CDR2 SVGIG (reference sequence). The CDR3 has 16 amino acids. The ends were cut back, 2 bases at V and 2 bases at J, with 18 bases in the middle.

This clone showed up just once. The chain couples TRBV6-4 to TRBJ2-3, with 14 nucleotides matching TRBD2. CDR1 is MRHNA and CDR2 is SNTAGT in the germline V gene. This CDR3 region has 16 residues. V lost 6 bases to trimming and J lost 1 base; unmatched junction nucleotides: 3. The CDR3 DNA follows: TGTGCCAGCAGCCAGACTAGCGGGGGGGGCACAGATACGCAGTATTTT. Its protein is CASSQTSGGGTDTQYF.

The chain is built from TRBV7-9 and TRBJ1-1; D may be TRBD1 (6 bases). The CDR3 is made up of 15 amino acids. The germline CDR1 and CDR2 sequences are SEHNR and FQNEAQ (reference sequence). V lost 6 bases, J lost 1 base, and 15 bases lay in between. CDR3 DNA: TGTGCCAGCAGTCCCCCCTCCAGGGGGAACACTGAAGCTTTCTTT. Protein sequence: CASSPPSRGNTEAFF.

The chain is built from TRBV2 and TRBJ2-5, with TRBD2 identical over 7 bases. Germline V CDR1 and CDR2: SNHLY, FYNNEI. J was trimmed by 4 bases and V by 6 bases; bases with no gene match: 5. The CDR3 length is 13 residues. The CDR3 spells CASRRDYGETQYF. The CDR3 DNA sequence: TGTGCCAGCAGGCGGGACTACGGAGAGACCCAGTACTTC.

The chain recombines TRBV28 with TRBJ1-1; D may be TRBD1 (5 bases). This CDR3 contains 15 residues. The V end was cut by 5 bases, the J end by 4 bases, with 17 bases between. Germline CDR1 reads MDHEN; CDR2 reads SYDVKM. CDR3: CASSVGGESVTEAFF. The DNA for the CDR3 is TGTGCCAGCAGTGTTGGGGGGGAAAGTGTCACTGAAGCTTTCTTT. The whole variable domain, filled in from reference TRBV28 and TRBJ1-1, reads DVKVTQSSRYLVKRTGEKVFLECVQDMDHENMFWYRQDPGLGLRLIYFSYDVKMKEKGDIPEGYSVSREKKERFSLILESASTNQTSMYLCASSVGGESVTEAFFGQGTRLTVV.

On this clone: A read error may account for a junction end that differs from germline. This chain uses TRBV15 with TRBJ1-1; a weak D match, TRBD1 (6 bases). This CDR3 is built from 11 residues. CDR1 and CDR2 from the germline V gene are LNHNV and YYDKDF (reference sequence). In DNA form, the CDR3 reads TGTGCCACCGGCAGGGGCACTGAAGCTTTCTTT. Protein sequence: CATGRGTEAFF. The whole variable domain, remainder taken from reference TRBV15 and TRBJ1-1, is DAMVIQNPRYQVTQFGKPVTLSCSQTLNHNVMYWYQQKSSQAPKLLFHYYDKDFNNEADTPDNFQSRRPNTSFCFLDIRSPGLGDTAMYLCATGRGTEAFFGQGTRLTVV.

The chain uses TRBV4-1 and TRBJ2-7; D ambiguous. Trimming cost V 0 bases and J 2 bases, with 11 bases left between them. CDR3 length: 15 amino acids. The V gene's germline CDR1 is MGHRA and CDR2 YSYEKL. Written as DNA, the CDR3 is TGCGCCAGCAGCCAAGAGGTCAGACCAACCTACGAGCAGTACTTC. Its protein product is CASSQEVRPTYEQYF.

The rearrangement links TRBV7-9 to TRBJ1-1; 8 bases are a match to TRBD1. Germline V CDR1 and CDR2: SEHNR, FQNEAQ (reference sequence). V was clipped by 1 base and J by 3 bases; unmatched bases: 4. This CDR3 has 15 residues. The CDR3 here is CASSLVGTGHTEAFF. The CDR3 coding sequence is TGTGCCAGCAGCTTAGTTGGGACAGGCCACACTGAAGCTTTCTTT. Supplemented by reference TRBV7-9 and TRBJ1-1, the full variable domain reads DTGVSQNPRHKITKRGQNVTFRCDPISEHNRLYWYRQTLGQGPEFLTYFQNEAQLEKSRLLSDRFSAERPKGSFSTLEIQRTEQGDSAMYLCASSLVGTGHTEAFFGQGTRLTVV.

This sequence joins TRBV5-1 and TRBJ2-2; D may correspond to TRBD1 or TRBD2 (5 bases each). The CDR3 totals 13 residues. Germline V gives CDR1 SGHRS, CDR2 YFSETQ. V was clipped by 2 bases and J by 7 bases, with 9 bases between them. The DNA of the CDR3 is TGCGCCAGCAGCTTAGGGACCGGCGGGGAGCTGTTTTTT. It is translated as CASSLGTGGELFF.

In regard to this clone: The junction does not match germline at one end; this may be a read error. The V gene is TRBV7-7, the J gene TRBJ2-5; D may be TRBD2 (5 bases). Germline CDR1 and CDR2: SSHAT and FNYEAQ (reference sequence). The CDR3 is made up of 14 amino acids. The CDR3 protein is CASSFFGDQETQYF. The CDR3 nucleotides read TGTGCTAGCAGCTTCTTCGGGGACCAAGAGACCCAGTACTTC.

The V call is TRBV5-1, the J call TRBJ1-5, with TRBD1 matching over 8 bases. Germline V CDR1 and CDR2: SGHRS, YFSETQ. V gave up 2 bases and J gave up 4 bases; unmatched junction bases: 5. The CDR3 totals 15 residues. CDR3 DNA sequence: TGCGCCAGCAGCTTTGAGACAGGGGCGAATCAGCCCCAGCATTTT. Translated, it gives CASSFETGANQPQHF.

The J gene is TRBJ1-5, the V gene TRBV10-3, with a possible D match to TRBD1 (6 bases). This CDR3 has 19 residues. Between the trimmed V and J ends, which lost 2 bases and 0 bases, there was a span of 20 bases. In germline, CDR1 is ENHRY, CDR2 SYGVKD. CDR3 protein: CAISERGTVNRNSNQPQHF. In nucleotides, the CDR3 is TGTGCCATCAGTGAGAGGGGGACGGTCAACCGTAATAGCAATCAGCCCCAGCATTTT.

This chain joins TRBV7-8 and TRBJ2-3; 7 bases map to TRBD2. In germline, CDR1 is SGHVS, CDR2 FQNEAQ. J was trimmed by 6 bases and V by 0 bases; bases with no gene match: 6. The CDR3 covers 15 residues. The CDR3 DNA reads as TGTGCCAGCAGCTTAGCGCACGCGGGAGAGGATACGCAGTATTTT. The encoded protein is CASSLAHAGEDTQYF.